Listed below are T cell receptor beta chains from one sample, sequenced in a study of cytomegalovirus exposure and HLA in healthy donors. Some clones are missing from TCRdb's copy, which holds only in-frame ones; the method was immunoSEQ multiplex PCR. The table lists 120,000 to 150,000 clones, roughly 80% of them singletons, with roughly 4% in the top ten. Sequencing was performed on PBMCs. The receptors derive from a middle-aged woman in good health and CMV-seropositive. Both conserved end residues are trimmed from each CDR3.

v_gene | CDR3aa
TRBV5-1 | ASSLGQVGDEQF
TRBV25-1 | ASSGAGGPGDTQY
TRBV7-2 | ASSLTRGIGNTIY
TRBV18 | ASSPLGTNTEAF
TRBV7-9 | ASSLDQGSNYGYT
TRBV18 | ASSPRTSSYNEQF
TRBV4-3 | ASSRDTNNSPLH
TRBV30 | AWSPVAGGETQY
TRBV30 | AWSGGGTFTGKLF
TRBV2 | ASTVTYEQY
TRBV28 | ASSFPGSAYEQY
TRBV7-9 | ASSPGLAGGRPYNEQF
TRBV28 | ASSLLLLGGIGTEAF
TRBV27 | ASSLAGPGANVLT
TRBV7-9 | ASSFPLSGRSSDEQF
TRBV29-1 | SVVAFTYNEQF
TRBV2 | ASSARVGEQF
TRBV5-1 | ASSHGLGYNEQF
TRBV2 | ASSEAQTTGNTIY
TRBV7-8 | ASSQGQPGSDTQY
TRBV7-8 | ASSFDTGRINYGYT
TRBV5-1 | ASTSRGGGSGNTIY
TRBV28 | ASSRQGSDQPQH